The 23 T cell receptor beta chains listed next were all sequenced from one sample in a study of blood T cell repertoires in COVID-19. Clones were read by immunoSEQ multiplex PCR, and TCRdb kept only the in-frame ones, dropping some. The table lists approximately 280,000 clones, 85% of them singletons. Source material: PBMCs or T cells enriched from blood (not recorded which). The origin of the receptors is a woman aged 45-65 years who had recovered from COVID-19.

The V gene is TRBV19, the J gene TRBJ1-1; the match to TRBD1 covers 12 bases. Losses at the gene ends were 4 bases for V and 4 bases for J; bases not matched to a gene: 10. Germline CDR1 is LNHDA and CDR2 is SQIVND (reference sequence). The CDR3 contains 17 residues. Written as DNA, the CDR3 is TGTGCCAGTAGTACTGGGACAGGGGGCTATCGGGGCACTGAAGCTTTCTTT. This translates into CASSTGTGGYRGTEAFF.

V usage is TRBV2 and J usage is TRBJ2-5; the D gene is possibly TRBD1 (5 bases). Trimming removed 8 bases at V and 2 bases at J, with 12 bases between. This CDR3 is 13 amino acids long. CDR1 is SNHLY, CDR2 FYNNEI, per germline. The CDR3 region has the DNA TGTGCCAGCTTCAAAGACAGACAAGAGACCCAGTACTTC. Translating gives CASFKDRQETQYF.

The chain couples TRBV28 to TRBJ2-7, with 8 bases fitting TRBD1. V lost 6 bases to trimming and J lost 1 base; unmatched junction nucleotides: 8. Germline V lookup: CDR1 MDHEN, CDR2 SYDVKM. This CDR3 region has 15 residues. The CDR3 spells CASRSPGQVSYEQYF. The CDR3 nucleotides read TGTGCCAGCAGGTCACCGGGACAGGTATCCTACGAGCAGTACTTC.

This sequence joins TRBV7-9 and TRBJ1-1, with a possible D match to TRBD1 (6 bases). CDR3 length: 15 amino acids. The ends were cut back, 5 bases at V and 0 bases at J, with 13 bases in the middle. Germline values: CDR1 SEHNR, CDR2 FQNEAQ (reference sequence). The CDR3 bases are TGTGCCAGCAGCCCCGGGGGGGCTATGAACACTGAAGCTTTCTTT. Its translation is CASSPGGAMNTEAFF.

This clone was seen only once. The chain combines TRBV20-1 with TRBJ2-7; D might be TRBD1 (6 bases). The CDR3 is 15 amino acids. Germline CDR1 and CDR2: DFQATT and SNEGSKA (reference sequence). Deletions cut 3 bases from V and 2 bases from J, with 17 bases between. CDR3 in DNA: TGCAGTGCTAGTCCTTCGGGACACCGTGCCTACGAGCAGTACTTC. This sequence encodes CSASPSGHRAYEQYF.

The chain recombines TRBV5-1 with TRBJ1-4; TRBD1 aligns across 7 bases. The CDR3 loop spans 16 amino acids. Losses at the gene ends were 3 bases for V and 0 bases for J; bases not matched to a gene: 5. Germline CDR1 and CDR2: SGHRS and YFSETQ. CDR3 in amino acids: CASSSSQGPTNEKLFF. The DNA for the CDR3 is TGCGCCAGCAGCTCCTCACAGGGGCCAACTAATGAAAAACTGTTTTTT. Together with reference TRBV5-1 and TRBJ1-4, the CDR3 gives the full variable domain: KAGVTQTPRYLIKTRGQQVTLSCSPISGHRSVSWYQQTPGQGLQFLFEYFSETQRNKGNFPGRFSGRQFSNSRSEMNVSTLELGDSALYLCASSSSQGPTNEKLFFGSGTQLSVL.

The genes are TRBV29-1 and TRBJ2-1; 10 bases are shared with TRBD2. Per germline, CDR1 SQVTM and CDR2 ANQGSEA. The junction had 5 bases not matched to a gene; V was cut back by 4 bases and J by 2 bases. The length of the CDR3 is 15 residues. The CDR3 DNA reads TGCAGCGTTGGCGGGACTAGCGCCACCTACAATGAGCAGTTCTTC. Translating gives CSVGGTSATYNEQFF.

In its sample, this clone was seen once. Written as DNA, the CDR3 is TGTGCCAGCAGCCAAGGTTGGGAGTACACTGAAGCTTTCTTT. It is translated as CASSQGWEYTEAFF. The chain uses TRBV3-1 (or the pseudogene TRBV3-2) and TRBJ1-1; no clear D. Germline values: CDR1 LGHDT, CDR2 YNNKEL (reference sequence). With 1 base removed from V and 3 bases from J, the gap between germline ends came to 9 bases. The CDR3 is 14 amino acids.

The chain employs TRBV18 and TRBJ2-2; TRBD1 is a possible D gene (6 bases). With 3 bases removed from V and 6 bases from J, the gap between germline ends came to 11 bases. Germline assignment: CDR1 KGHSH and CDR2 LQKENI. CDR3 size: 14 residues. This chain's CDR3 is CASSPLGASGELFF. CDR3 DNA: TGTGCCAGCTCACCCCTGGGGGCGTCCGGGGAGCTGTTTTTT.

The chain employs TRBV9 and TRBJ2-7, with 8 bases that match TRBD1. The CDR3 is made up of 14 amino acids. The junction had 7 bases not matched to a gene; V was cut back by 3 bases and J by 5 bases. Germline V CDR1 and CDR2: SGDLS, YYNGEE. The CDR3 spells CASSANRGDNEQYF. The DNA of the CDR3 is TGTGCCAGCAGCGCGAACAGGGGGGACAACGAGCAGTACTTC.

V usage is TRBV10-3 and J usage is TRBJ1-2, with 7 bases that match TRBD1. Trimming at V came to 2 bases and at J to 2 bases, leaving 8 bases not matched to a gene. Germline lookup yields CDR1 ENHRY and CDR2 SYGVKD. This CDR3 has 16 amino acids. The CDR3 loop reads CAISEQGGSANYGYTF. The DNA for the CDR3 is TGTGCCATCAGTGAGCAGGGGGGTTCAGCCAACTATGGCTACACCTTC.

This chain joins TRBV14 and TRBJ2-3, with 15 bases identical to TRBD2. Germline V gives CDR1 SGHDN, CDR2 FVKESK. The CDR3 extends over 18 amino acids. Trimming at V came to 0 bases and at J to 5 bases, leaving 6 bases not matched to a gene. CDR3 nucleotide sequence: TGTGCCAGCAGCCAAGAGCACGGACTAGCGGGAGGGGGAGATACGCAGTATTTT. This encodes CASSQEHGLAGGGDTQYF.

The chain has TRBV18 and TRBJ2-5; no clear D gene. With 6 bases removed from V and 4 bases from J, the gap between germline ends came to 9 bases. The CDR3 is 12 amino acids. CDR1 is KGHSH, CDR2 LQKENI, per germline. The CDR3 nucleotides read TGTGCCAGCTCTCCCCCGGGAGAGACCCAGTACTTC. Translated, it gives CASSPPGETQYF.

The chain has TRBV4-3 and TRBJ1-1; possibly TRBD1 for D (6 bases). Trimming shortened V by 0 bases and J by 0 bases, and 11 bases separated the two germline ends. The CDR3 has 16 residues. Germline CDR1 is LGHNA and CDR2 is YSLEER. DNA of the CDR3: TGCGCCAGCAGCCAAGAAAGTGGGACACTGAACACTGAAGCTTTCTTT. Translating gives CASSQESGTLNTEAFF.

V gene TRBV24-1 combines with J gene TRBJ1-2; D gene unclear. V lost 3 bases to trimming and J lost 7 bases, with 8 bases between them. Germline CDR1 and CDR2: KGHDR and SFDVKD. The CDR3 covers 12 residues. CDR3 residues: CATSDPAGGYTF. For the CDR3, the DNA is TGTGCCACCAGTGATCCGGCGGGTGGCTACACCTTC.

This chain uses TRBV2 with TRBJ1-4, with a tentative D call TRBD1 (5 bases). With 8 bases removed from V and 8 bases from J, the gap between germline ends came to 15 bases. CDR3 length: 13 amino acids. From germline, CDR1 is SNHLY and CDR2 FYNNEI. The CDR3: CASLWGGEEKLFF. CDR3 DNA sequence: TGTGCCAGCTTGTGGGGGGGGGAAGAAAAACTGTTTTTT.

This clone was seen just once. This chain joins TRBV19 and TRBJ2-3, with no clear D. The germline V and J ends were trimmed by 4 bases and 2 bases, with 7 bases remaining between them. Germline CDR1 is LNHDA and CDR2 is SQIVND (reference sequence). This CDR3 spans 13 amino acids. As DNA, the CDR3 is TGTGCCAGTAGTACTGTTTACACAGATACGCAGTATTTT. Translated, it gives CASSTVYTDTQYF.

The CDR3 sequence: CASSLRGPYFYEQYF. The CDR3 DNA reads TGTGCCAGCAGCTTAAGGGGGCCTTACTTCTACGAGCAGTACTTC. The chain joins TRBV5-6 to TRBJ2-7, with 7 bases that match TRBD1. CDR1 and CDR2 (germline): SGHDT, YYEEEE. The J segment lost 3 bases and the V segment lost 2 bases, leaving 8 bases of the junction unmatched. This CDR3 is built from 15 residues.

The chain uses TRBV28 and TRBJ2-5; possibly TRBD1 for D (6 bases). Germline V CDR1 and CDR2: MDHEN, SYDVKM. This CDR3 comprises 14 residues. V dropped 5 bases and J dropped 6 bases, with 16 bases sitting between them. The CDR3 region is CASSPTGSSKTQYF. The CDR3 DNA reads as TGTGCCAGCAGTCCTACAGGGAGCTCGAAGACCCAGTACTTC.

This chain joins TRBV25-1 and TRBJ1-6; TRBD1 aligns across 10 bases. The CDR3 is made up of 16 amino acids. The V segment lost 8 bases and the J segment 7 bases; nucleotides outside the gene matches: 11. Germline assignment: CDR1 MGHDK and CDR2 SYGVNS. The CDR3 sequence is CASRPGTGEYNSPLHF. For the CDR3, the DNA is TGTGCCAGCCGTCCCGGGACAGGGGAATACAATTCACCCCTCCACTTT.

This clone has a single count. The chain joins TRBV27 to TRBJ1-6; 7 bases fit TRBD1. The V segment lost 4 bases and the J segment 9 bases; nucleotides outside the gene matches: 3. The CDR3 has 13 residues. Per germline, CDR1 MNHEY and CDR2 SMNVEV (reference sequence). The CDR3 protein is CASSSGQFSPLHF. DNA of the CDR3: TGTGCCAGCAGTTCGGGACAGTTTTCACCCCTCCACTTT.

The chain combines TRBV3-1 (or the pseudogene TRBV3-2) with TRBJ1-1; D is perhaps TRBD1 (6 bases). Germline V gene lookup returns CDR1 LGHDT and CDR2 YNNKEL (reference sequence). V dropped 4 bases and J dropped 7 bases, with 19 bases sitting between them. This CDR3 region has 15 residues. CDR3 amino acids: CASSPQGKSPNEAFF. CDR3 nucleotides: TGTGCCAGCAGCCCACAGGGTAAGTCACCCAATGAAGCTTTCTTT.

For the CDR3, the DNA is TGTGCCAGTAGTATAATGGGACAGGGGCCGAACACTGAAGCTTTCTTT. Encoded protein: CASSIMGQGPNTEAFF. The V and J genes are TRBV19 and TRBJ1-1, with 10 bases identical to TRBD1. J lost 1 base, V lost 2 bases, and 4 bases had no gene match. The germline CDR1 and CDR2 sequences are LNHDA and SQIVND (reference sequence). The CDR3 extends over 16 amino acids. Full variable domain (missing parts from reference TRBV19 and TRBJ1-1): DGGITQSPKYLFRKEGQNVTLSCEQNLNHDAMYWYRQDPGQGLRLIYYSQIVNDFQKGDIAEGYSVSREKKESFPLTVTSAQKNPTAFYLCASSIMGQGPNTEAFFGQGTRLTVV.